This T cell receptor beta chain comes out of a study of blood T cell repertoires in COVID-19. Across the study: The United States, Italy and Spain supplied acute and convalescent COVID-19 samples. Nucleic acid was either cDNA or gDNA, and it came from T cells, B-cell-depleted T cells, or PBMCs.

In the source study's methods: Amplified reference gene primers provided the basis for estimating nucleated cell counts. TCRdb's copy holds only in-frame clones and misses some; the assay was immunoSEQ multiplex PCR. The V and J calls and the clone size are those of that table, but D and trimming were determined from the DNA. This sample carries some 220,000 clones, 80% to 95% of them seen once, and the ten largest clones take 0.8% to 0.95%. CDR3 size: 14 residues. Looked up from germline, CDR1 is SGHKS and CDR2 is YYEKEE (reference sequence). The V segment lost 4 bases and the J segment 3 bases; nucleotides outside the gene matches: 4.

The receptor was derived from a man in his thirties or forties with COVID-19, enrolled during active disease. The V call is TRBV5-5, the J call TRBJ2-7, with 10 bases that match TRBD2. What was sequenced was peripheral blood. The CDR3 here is CASSILAGDYEQYF. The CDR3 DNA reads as TGTGCCAGCAGCATTCTAGCGGGGGACTACGAGCAGTACTTC.